These 8 T cell receptor beta chains were sequenced from one sample in a study of control samples from healthy donors and cancer patients. Measured with immunoSEQ multiplex PCR; TCRdb has only the in-frame clones, and not every one. The sample shows about 100,000 clones, approximately 80% of them seen only once. The sequencing input was blood. The receptors derive from a young man in good health.

The chain recombines TRBV5-1 with TRBJ1-5; D remains ambiguous. The CDR3 is 12 amino acids. Per germline, CDR1 SGHRS and CDR2 YFSETQ. The V gene lost 0 bases and the J gene lost 6 bases, with 4 bases spanning the gap. CDR3 region: CASSLDGQPQHF. The CDR3 nucleotides are TGCGCCAGCAGCTTGGACGGTCAGCCCCAGCATTTT.

The CDR3 coding sequence is TGTGCCAGCAGCCAAGAGTCCCGGCTAGCGGGGGGGCGGCAGTACTTC. Translation: CASSQESRLAGGRQYF. The chain recombines TRBV4-2 with TRBJ2-7; 12 nucleotides agree with TRBD2. From germline, CDR1 is LGHNA and CDR2 YNFKEQ. Unmatched junction bases numbered 9, after V lost 0 bases and J lost 9 bases. The CDR3 contains 16 residues.

The J gene is TRBJ1-2, the V gene TRBV3-1 (or the pseudogene TRBV3-2); D ambiguous. This CDR3 comprises 13 residues. V was cut by 0 bases and J by 7 bases, with 9 bases left in between. Germline V lookup: CDR1 LGHDT, CDR2 YNNKEL (reference sequence). CDR3 amino acids: CASSQEGRGGYTF. The CDR3 bases are TGTGCCAGCAGCCAAGAAGGTCGGGGTGGCTACACCTTC.

The chain links TRBV7-9 to TRBJ1-2; D might be TRBD1 (6 bases). This CDR3 contains 15 residues. Trimming stripped 1 base from V and 4 bases from J, with 13 bases between. Germline CDR1 reads SEHNR; CDR2 reads FQNEAQ (reference sequence). The CDR3 nucleotides are TGTGCCAGCAGCTTAGTTGACCAGGGGCCCTATGGCTACACCTTC. It codes for CASSLVDQGPYGYTF.

The chain combines TRBV18 with TRBJ2-4, with 8 bases aligning to TRBD1. CDR3 length equals 13 residues. The V gene end was trimmed by 4 bases and the J gene end by 7 bases; junction bases not matched to a gene: 3. CDR1 and CDR2 from the germline V gene are KGHSH and LQKENI. This chain's CDR3 is CASSRTGSNIQYF. The DNA of the CDR3 is TGTGCCAGCTCACGGACAGGGTCGAACATTCAGTACTTC. Full variable domain (rest looked up from reference TRBV18 and TRBJ2-4): NAGVMQNPRHLVRRRGQEARLRCSPMKGHSHVYWYRQLPEEGLKFMVYLQKENIIDESGMPKERFSAEFPKEGPSILRIQQVVRGDSAAYFCASSRTGSNIQYFGAGTRLSVL.

The V call is TRBV11-2, the J call TRBJ1-2, with 8 bases fitting TRBD1. Germline loops: CDR1 SGHAT, CDR2 FQNNGV. V was clipped by 5 bases and J by 4 bases; unmatched bases: 3. This CDR3 has 13 amino acids. The CDR3, as DNA: TGTGCCAGCAGCGCGGACAGGGTCTATGGCTACACCTTC. It encodes CASSADRVYGYTF.

CDR3 sequence reads: CASSRGPNTEAFF. In nucleotides, the CDR3 is TGTGCCAGCAGCAGGGGGCCGAACACTGAAGCTTTCTTT. The chain carries TRBV6-2 or TRBV6-3 and TRBJ1-1, with 8 bases matching TRBD1. Losses at the gene ends were 6 bases for V and 1 base for J; bases not matched to a gene: 1. The CDR3 is made up of 13 amino acids. CDR1 is MNHEY, CDR2 SVGEGT, per germline.

The CDR3 region is CASSLGGSYEQYF. CDR3 bases: TGTGCCAGCTCCCTAGGGGGCTCCTACGAGCAGTACTTC. The rearrangement links TRBV6-5 to TRBJ2-7, with D maybe TRBD1 (6 bases). Germline CDR1 MNHEY, CDR2 SVGAGI. Between the trimmed V and J ends, which lost 8 bases and 0 bases, there was a span of 11 bases. The CDR3 is 13 amino acids.